The 20 T cell receptor beta chains below all came from one sample that was sequenced in a study of CD8+ T cells in alopecia areata (dated by TCRdb to the late 2010s). What this sample's time point label stands for: baseline before oral tofacitinib. Library preparation employed the immunoSEQ multiplex PCR assay. For TCR sequencing, RNA was extracted from every sample and reverse transcribed into cDNA to serve as template. TCRdb retrieved this table from immuneACCESS and kept in-frame rearrangements only. Not all clones are present; in checked studies, unresolved V genes account for under half, and no reason is known for the remainder. This sample has some 150,000 clones in its table, and more than 45% of those were observed once. The ten largest clones represent 15% to 20% of the sample. The sequencing used CD8+ T cells sorted from blood, collected at week 0. The receptors here all came from a human donor with alopecia areata.

There are a few counts of this clone. V is TRBV29-1 and J is TRBJ2-7; TRBD1 agrees at 7 bases. CDR3 size: 13 residues. Germline CDR1 reads SQVTM; CDR2 reads ANQGSEA. Trimming at V came to 4 bases and at J to 4 bases, leaving 7 bases not matched to a gene. The CDR3 sequence: CSVGSGTEYEQYF. The CDR3 DNA reads TGCAGCGTTGGGTCCGGGACAGAGTACGAGCAGTACTTC.

The chain recombines TRBV25-1 with TRBJ2-1; D possibly corresponds to TRBD1 (7 bases). The V gene lost 3 bases and the J gene lost 6 bases, with 21 bases spanning the gap. This CDR3 is 17 amino acids long. Germline V CDR1 and CDR2: MGHDK, SYGVNS. CDR3 residues: CASSDFHGQGGPNEQFF. As DNA, the CDR3 is TGTGCCAGCAGTGACTTCCATGGGCAGGGGGGTCCCAATGAGCAGTTCTTC.

The rearrangement joins TRBV2 to TRBJ2-7; D ambiguous. Germline assignment: CDR1 SNHLY and CDR2 FYNNEI. Trimming stripped 2 bases from V and 4 bases from J, with 6 bases between. This CDR3 has 12 amino acids. Written as DNA, the CDR3 is TGTGCCAGCAGTGAACTCAGTTACGAGCAGTACTTC. Protein sequence: CASSELSYEQYF. The full variable domain, rest sourced from reference TRBV2 and TRBJ2-7, is EPEVTQTPSHQVTQMGQEVILRCVPISNHLYFYWYRQILGQKVEFLVSFYNNEISEKSEIFDDQFSVERPDGSNFTLKIRSTKLEDSAMYFCASSELSYEQYFGPGTRLTVT.

This clone turned up a few times. The chain is built from TRBV27 and TRBJ2-3; 8 bases fit TRBD2. The CDR3 runs 12 residues. Unmatched junction bases numbered 1, after V lost 7 bases and J lost 4 bases. The V gene's germline CDR1 is MNHEY and CDR2 SMNVEV (reference sequence). In DNA, the CDR3 is TGTGCCAGCACGGGGGGGCCAGATACGCAGTATTTT. It is translated as CASTGGPDTQYF.

The CDR3 DNA reads as TGTGCCAGCAGTTTATTGGAAGGGAGCACCCACACTGAAGCTTTCTTT. Its translation: CASSLLEGSTHTEAFF. V and J are TRBV27 and TRBJ1-1; D call uncertain. Between the trimmed V and J ends, which lost 1 base and 3 bases, there was a span of 15 bases. CDR3 length equals 16 residues. Per the germline V gene, CDR1 is MNHEY and CDR2 is SMNVEV (reference sequence).

The rearrangement links TRBV15 to TRBJ2-7, with 9 bases matching TRBD1. Trimming at V came to 0 bases and at J to 9 bases, leaving 9 bases not matched to a gene. The CDR3 runs to 15 residues. Germline CDR1 is LNHNV and CDR2 is YYDKDF (reference sequence). In DNA, the CDR3 is TGTGCCACCAGCAGAGAAATTCCGGGACAGGGTCGGCAGTACTTC. Amino acid sequence: CATSREIPGQGRQYF.

This chain joins TRBV4-3 and TRBJ1-1; tentative D call: TRBD1 (6 bases). This CDR3 comprises 15 residues. V shed 5 bases and J shed 3 bases, with 16 bases lying between them. CDR1 and CDR2 from the germline V gene are LGHNA and YSLEER. The CDR3 loop reads CASSSYREMDTEAFF. CDR3 DNA: TGCGCCAGCAGCTCGTACAGGGAAATGGACACTGAAGCTTTCTTT.

This clone was observed a handful of times. The rearrangement joins TRBV5-6 to TRBJ1-5; perhaps TRBD1 as D (5 bases). V was shortened by 4 bases and J by 5 bases, with 16 bases between the two germline ends. The CDR3 contains 15 residues. Germline CDR1 reads SGHDT; CDR2 reads YYEEEE. CDR3 bases: TGTGCCAGCAGCCCCCAAGGCCAGGGCGATCAGCCCCAGCATTTT. Encoded protein: CASSPQGQGDQPQHF.

V gene TRBV5-1 combines with J gene TRBJ1-1; D is ambiguous. V lost 0 bases and J 4 bases, leaving 7 bases between the germline ends. CDR3 length: 13 amino acids. The V gene's germline CDR1 is SGHRS and CDR2 YFSETQ. The CDR3 reads CASSLDGTTEAFF. The CDR3 DNA sequence: TGCGCCAGCAGCTTGGATGGTACCACTGAAGCTTTCTTT. Full variable domain (remainder filled in from reference TRBV5-1 and TRBJ1-1): KAGVTQTPRYLIKTRGQQVTLSCSPISGHRSVSWYQQTPGQGLQFLFEYFSETQRNKGNFPGRFSGRQFSNSRSEMNVSTLELGDSALYLCASSLDGTTEAFFGQGTRLTVV.

This clone occurred a few times. J is TRBJ1-6 and V is TRBV25-1; D remains unclear. V lost 3 bases and J lost 5, with 2 bases in between. The germline V gene encodes CDR1 MGHDK and CDR2 SYGVNS. The CDR3 extends over 12 amino acids. CDR3 protein: CASSEHNSPLHF. CDR3 sequence (DNA): TGTGCCAGCAGTGAGCATAATTCACCCCTCCACTTT.

The sample holds a few counts of this clone. V and J are TRBV7-9 and TRBJ2-1; TRBD2 agrees at 7 bases. Germline CDR1 and CDR2: SEHNR and FQNEAQ (reference sequence). The CDR3 extends over 15 amino acids. The V gene end was trimmed by 3 bases and the J gene end by 8 bases; junction bases not matched to a gene: 10. The CDR3 DNA reads TGTGCCAGCAGCTTTCTAAGCGGGGAAAAGGATGAGCAGTTCTTC. As protein: CASSFLSGEKDEQFF.

This rearrangement joins TRBV30 to TRBJ2-7, with 7 bases lining up with TRBD1. Germline V gene lookup returns CDR1 GTSNPN and CDR2 SVGIG (reference sequence). CDR3 size: 13 residues. V lost 2 bases to trimming and J lost 1 base; unmatched junction nucleotides: 2. The CDR3 sequence: CAWSKGASYEQYF. The CDR3 region has the DNA TGTGCCTGGAGTAAGGGGGCTTCCTACGAGCAGTACTTC.

The sample holds a few counts of this clone. V is TRBV23-1 and J is TRBJ1-2; maybe TRBD1 (6 bases). TRBV23-1 carries the ORF label, with uncertain function. CDR3 length: 15 residues. Trimming pared 2 bases from V and 2 bases from J, leaving 12 bases between. CDR3 region: CASSQREQGNYGYTF. The DNA of the CDR3 is TGCGCCAGCAGTCAAAGGGAACAGGGAAACTATGGCTACACCTTC.

The V gene is TRBV19, the J gene TRBJ1-5; TRBD1 might be the D (5 bases). This CDR3 is 15 amino acids long. Trimming stripped 5 bases from V and 7 bases from J, with 18 bases between. The germline gives CDR1 LNHDA, CDR2 SQIVND (reference sequence). The DNA of the CDR3 is TGTGCCAGTAGTGGGGGGGACCGCCGGTGGCAGCCCCAGCATTTT. It specifies CASSGGDRRWQPQHF.

The rearrangement links TRBV5-6 to TRBJ2-1; D uncertain. Trimming shortened V by 2 bases and J by 5 bases, and 8 bases separated the two germline ends. Per the germline V gene, CDR1 is SGHDT and CDR2 is YYEEEE. The length of the CDR3 is 13 residues. CDR3 loop: CASSFMLDNEQFF. The DNA of the CDR3 is TGTGCCAGCAGCTTCATGTTAGACAATGAGCAGTTCTTC.

Only one count was recorded for this clone. The chain combines TRBV7-6 with TRBJ2-3, with TRBD2 matching 11 bases. V lost 6 bases and J lost 1; bases outside the gene matches: 3. Germline CDR1 and CDR2: SGHVS and FNYEAQ. CDR3 size: 15 residues. The CDR3 loop reads CASRTTSGGTDTQYF. As DNA, the CDR3 is TGTGCCAGCAGAACGACTAGCGGGGGCACAGATACGCAGTATTTT. The full variable domain, rest sourced from reference TRBV7-6 and TRBJ2-3, is GAGVSQSPRYKVTKRGQDVALRCDPISGHVSLYWYRQALGQGPEFLTYFNYEAQQDKSGLPNDRFSAERPEGSISTLTIQRTEQRDSAMYRCASRTTSGGTDTQYFGPGTRLTVL.

V gene TRBV15 combines with J gene TRBJ2-1; D possibly corresponds to TRBD2 (6 bases). The CDR3 is 15 residues long. Germline CDR1 LNHNV, CDR2 YYDKDF (reference sequence). V dropped 1 base and J dropped 6 bases, with 13 bases sitting between them. DNA for the CDR3: TGTGCCACCAGCAGAGCAGACGGGGGATCCAATGAGCAGTTCTTC. This encodes CATSRADGGSNEQFF.

In this sample, this clone turned up once. The gene calls are TRBV5-1 and TRBJ1-5; TRBD1 matches at 7 bases. The germline V gene has CDR1 SGHRS and CDR2 YFSETQ. This CDR3 is built from 16 residues. Trimming cost V 3 bases and J 7 bases; bases outside gene matches: 13. CDR3 sequence: CASSSPGQRAGQPQHF. The DNA of the CDR3 is TGCGCCAGCAGCTCTCCGGGACAGCGGGCCGGACAGCCCCAGCATTTT.

This chain connects TRBV9 to TRBJ2-7; TRBD2 matches at 12 bases. V gave up 3 bases and J gave up 3 bases; unmatched junction bases: 1. Germline V gene lookup returns CDR1 SGDLS and CDR2 YYNGEE. The CDR3 spans 14 residues. Here the CDR3 DNA reads TGTGCCAGCAGCGCGGGACTAGCGGGCTACGAGCAGTACTTC. Encoded protein: CASSAGLAGYEQYF.

The chain carries TRBV27 and TRBJ1-5; D not certain. The CDR3 length is 13 residues. CDR1 and CDR2 from the germline V gene are MNHEY and SMNVEV (reference sequence). Trimming took 4 bases from V and 0 from J, leaving 4 bases between them. The CDR3 bases are TGTGCCAGCAGTTGGAATAGCAATCAGCCCCAGCATTTT. Translating it yields CASSWNSNQPQHF.